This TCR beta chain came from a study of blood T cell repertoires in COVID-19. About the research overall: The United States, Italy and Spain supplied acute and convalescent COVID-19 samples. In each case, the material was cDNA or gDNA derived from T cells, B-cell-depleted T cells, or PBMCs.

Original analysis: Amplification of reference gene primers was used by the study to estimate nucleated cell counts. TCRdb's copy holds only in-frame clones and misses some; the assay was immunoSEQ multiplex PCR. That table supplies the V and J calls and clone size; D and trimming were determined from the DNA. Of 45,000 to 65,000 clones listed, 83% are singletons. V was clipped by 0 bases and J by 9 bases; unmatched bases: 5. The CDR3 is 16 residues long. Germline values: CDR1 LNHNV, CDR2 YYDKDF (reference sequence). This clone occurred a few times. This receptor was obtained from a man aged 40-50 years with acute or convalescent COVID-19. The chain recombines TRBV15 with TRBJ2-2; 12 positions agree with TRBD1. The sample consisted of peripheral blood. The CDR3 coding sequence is TGTGCCACCAGCAGAGATGGGACAGGGGGCATGAGGGAGCTGTTTTTT. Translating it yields CATSRDGTGGMRELFF.